One and the same sample provided the 12 T cell receptor beta chains below, sequenced in a study of CD8 T cells in ankylosing spondylitis. TCRdb itself ran the 5' RACE reads through MiXCR, one entry per CDR3 protein. In the table there are under 300,000 distinct CDR3 sequences, under 20% of which are singletons. Sample: blood, either unsorted or a sorted T cell fraction (not recorded which). The receptors here all came from a male donor with ankylosing spondylitis or in good health (not recorded which).

Only a few counts were recorded for this clonotype. The V and J genes are TRBV12-3 or TRBV12-4 and TRBJ2-7; possible D gene TRBD1, 6 bases. V lost 8 bases and J lost 3, with 11 bases in between. The CDR3 spans 12 residues. CDR3 DNA sequence: TGTGCCAGCGCAGGCAGGGGCTACGAGCAGTACTTC. Translation gives CASAGRGYEQYF.

The rearrangement joins TRBV27 to TRBJ2-4; 7 nucleotides match TRBD2. The CDR3 length is 15 residues. The germline CDR1 and CDR2 sequences are MNHEY and SMNVEV (reference sequence). V lost 1 base, J lost 5 bases, and 5 bases stayed unmatched. This CDR3 is CASSLWAGEENIQYF. Here the CDR3 DNA reads TGTGCCAGCAGTTTATGGGCGGGAGAGGAAAACATTCAGTACTTC.

This sequence joins TRBV20-1 and TRBJ2-1; 9 nucleotides line up with TRBD2. Germline trimming cut 1 base from V and 8 bases from J; bases unmatched to any gene: 6. CDR1 and CDR2 (germline): DFQATT, SNEGSKA (reference sequence). This CDR3 comprises 14 residues. CDR3 DNA: TGCAGTGCTAGAGGAGAGCGGGAGGTATATGAGCAGTTCTTC. Protein product: CSARGEREVYEQFF.

The rearrangement links TRBV5-6 to TRBJ2-1; D gene uncertain. CDR3 length: 14 amino acids. Germline values: CDR1 SGHDT, CDR2 YYEEEE. V was pared by 0 bases and J by 6 bases, with 10 bases between. As DNA, the CDR3 is TGTGCCAGCAGCTTGGCTCATCAGCCCAATGAGCAGTTCTTC. Its protein is CASSLAHQPNEQFF.

This clonotype showed up just a few times. J is TRBJ2-1 and V is TRBV15, with D unclear. Germline-derived CDR1 and CDR2 are LNHNV and YYDKDF (reference sequence). V gave up 5 bases and J gave up 4 bases, with 9 bases separating them. The CDR3 is 13 amino acids. The CDR3 DNA follows: TGTGCCACCAGCCCCGTCCCTTACAATGAGCAGTTCTTC. This gives the protein CATSPVPYNEQFF.

This clonotype occurred a few times. The rearrangement links TRBV4-1 to TRBJ2-7; a possible D gene is TRBD2 (6 bases). The CDR3 is 20 residues long. The germline V gene encodes CDR1 MGHRA and CDR2 YSYEKL. With 0 bases removed from V and 1 base from J, the gap between germline ends came to 25 bases. For the CDR3, the DNA is TGCGCCAGCAGCCAAGATCGAGCGGGTCCTATCCTAGCCCTATCCTACGAGCAGTACTTC. Translated: CASSQDRAGPILALSYEQYF.

CDR3 DNA: TGCAGTGCTAGAGATATGCGGGGCAGCTCCTACGAGCAGTACTTC. Encoded protein: CSARDMRGSSYEQYF. This rearrangement joins TRBV20-1 to TRBJ2-7; a possible D gene is TRBD2 (6 bases). The germline V gene encodes CDR1 DFQATT and CDR2 SNEGSKA (reference sequence). Deletions cut 0 bases from V and 0 bases from J, with 12 bases between. CDR3 length: 15 amino acids.

The DNA of the CDR3 is TGCAGTGCCACTGATGACAGGGAGGCAGATACGCAGTATTTT. Translating gives CSATDDREADTQYF. The chain couples TRBV20-1 to TRBJ2-3; TRBD1 might be the D (7 bases). In germline, CDR1 is DFQATT, CDR2 SNEGSKA (reference sequence). Trimming took 6 bases from V and 4 from J, leaving 17 bases between them. The CDR3 is 14 residues long.

The rearrangement joins TRBV9 to TRBJ2-1, with D tentatively TRBD2 (6 bases). The CDR3 spans 14 residues. Germline V gene lookup returns CDR1 SGDLS and CDR2 YYNGEE. The germline V and J ends were trimmed by 0 bases and 5 bases, with 9 bases remaining between them. The CDR3 sequence: CASSVDGEDNEQFF. The CDR3 DNA reads TGTGCCAGCAGCGTAGATGGGGAGGACAATGAGCAGTTCTTC.

This clonotype was picked up a small number of times. J is TRBJ2-7 and V is TRBV27; 11 bases match TRBD2. V lost 1 base, J lost 2 bases, and 4 bases stayed unmatched. The CDR3 length is 16 residues. The germline gives CDR1 MNHEY, CDR2 SMNVEV (reference sequence). The CDR3 DNA reads TGTGCCAGCAGTTTATTTACTAGCGGGAGCGCCTACGAGCAGTACTTC. This translates into CASSLFTSGSAYEQYF.

The V and J genes are TRBV27 and TRBJ2-1, with D unresolved. The germline V gene has CDR1 MNHEY and CDR2 SMNVEV (reference sequence). V was trimmed by 0 bases and J by 4 bases, leaving 7 bases between them. This CDR3 is built from 14 residues. The CDR3 region has the DNA TGTGCCAGCAGTTTATCACCCGGGTACAATGAGCAGTTCTTC. Its protein product is CASSLSPGYNEQFF.

V usage is TRBV9 and J usage is TRBJ2-2; D could derive from TRBD1 or TRBD2 (6 bases each). CDR3 size: 14 residues. Germline CDR1 is SGDLS and CDR2 is YYNGEE. V dropped 4 bases and J dropped 6 bases, with 13 bases sitting between them. The CDR3 reads CASSKQEGAGELFF. The CDR3 DNA is TGTGCCAGCAGCAAGCAGGAGGGGGCCGGGGAGCTGTTTTTT.